One sample yielded the 15 T cell receptor beta chains listed below, sequenced in a study of T cell changes during pregnancy in multiple sclerosis. The method was immunoSEQ multiplex PCR; TCRdb's version includes in-frame clones alone and lacks a portion of them. The sample includes over 45,000 clones, approximately 90% of them seen just once. Sequences were derived from CD4+ T cells from peripheral blood mononuclear cells, sampled after pregnancy. The receptors were gathered from a female donor with multiple sclerosis, enrolled in a pregnancy study.

The chain links TRBV7-9 to TRBJ2-7; TRBD2 matches at 8 bases. Trimming removed 0 bases from V and 3 bases from J; junction bases left unmatched: 4. CDR3 length: 15 residues. The germline gives CDR1 SEHNR, CDR2 FQNEAQ (reference sequence). The CDR3 DNA follows: TGTGCCAGCAGCTTAGCGGCGGGAGGACTCTACGAGCAGTACTTC. Translation gives CASSLAAGGLYEQYF.

The chain employs TRBV5-1 and TRBJ2-4; no reliable D call. The CDR3 contains 12 residues. Trimming pared 0 bases from V and 7 bases from J, leaving 5 bases between. Per the germline V gene, CDR1 is SGHRS and CDR2 is YFSETQ. The CDR3 sequence is CASSLAGNIQYF. The CDR3 region has the DNA TGCGCCAGCAGCTTGGCCGGGAACATTCAGTACTTC. Filled out from reference TRBV5-1 and TRBJ2-4, the complete variable domain reads KAGVTQTPRYLIKTRGQQVTLSCSPISGHRSVSWYQQTPGQGLQFLFEYFSETQRNKGNFPGRFSGRQFSNSRSEMNVSTLELGDSALYLCASSLAGNIQYFGAGTRLSVL.

This chain connects TRBV28 to TRBJ1-5, with TRBD1 matching over 12 bases. The CDR3 sequence is 21 residues long. After removal of 5 bases from V and 2 bases from J, the junction contained 19 bases not matched to a gene. The germline CDR1 and CDR2 sequences are MDHEN and SYDVKM. The CDR3, as DNA: TGTGCCAGCAGTGGGGACAGGGGGCTGTGGCGCGTAAGTATCGGCAATCAGCCCCAGCATTTT. Its protein product is CASSGDRGLWRVSIGNQPQHF.

The sample holds one count of this clone. The chain has TRBV7-2 and TRBJ2-4; maybe TRBD1 (6 bases). The CDR3 is 18 amino acids. Trimming removed 5 bases from V and 0 bases from J, with 20 bases in between. From germline, CDR1 is SGHTA and CDR2 FQGNSA. The CDR3 protein is CASSANPRTELAKNIQYF. CDR3 sequence (DNA): TGTGCCAGCAGCGCGAACCCTCGGACAGAGCTAGCCAAAAACATTCAGTACTTC.

The V gene is TRBV10-3, the J gene TRBJ2-1; 9 bases map to TRBD2. The germline V gene has CDR1 ENHRY and CDR2 SYGVKD. V dropped 6 bases and J dropped 4; count of bases not matched to a gene: 10. CDR3 length: 16 amino acids. CDR3 region: CAISRTLAGNYNEQFF. The CDR3 DNA is TGTGCCATCAGCCGAACCCTAGCGGGAAATTACAATGAGCAGTTCTTC.

This rearrangement joins TRBV7-9 to TRBJ1-5; 11 bases fit TRBD1. CDR1 is SEHNR and CDR2 is FQNEAQ in the germline V gene (reference sequence). V shed 5 bases and J 6 bases; nucleotides not matched to a gene: 12. The CDR3 contains 17 residues. The CDR3 nucleotides are TGTGCCAGCAGCCGCGCCGGACAGGGGGCTGGTAGTCAGCCCCAGCATTTT. It specifies CASSRAGQGAGSQPQHF. Variable domain in full (rest from reference TRBV7-9 and TRBJ1-5): DTGVSQNPRHKITKRGQNVTFRCDPISEHNRLYWYRQTLGQGPEFLTYFQNEAQLEKSRLLSDRFSAERPKGSFSTLEIQRTEQGDSAMYLCASSRAGQGAGSQPQHFGDGTRLSIL.

The genes are TRBV11-2 and TRBJ2-4, with D possibly being TRBD1 (5 bases). Trimming left V 5 bases short and J 0 bases short, with 20 bases between. Germline V gene sequence: CDR1 SGHAT, CDR2 FQNNGV. CDR3 size: 18 residues. The CDR3 protein is CASSPTTDSFAAKNIQYF. The CDR3 region has the DNA TGTGCCAGCAGCCCCACCACCGACAGTTTTGCAGCCAAAAACATTCAGTACTTC.

The genes are TRBV6-1 and TRBJ2-7, with D uncertain. V was cut by 2 bases and J by 3 bases, with 11 bases left in between. CDR1 and CDR2 from the germline V gene are MNHNS and SASEGT. This CDR3 has 14 amino acids. CDR3 DNA sequence: TGTGCCAGCAGTGAAAACTATCAGAGCTACGAGCAGTACTTC. This translates into CASSENYQSYEQYF.

The rearrangement joins TRBV5-1 to TRBJ2-1; 7 bases agree with TRBD2. The junction had 4 bases not matched to a gene; V was cut back by 0 bases and J by 4 bases. The length of the CDR3 is 15 residues. Looked up from germline, CDR1 is SGHRS and CDR2 is YFSETQ. The CDR3 spells CASSLVSSGYNEQFF. CDR3 bases: TGCGCCAGCAGCTTGGTATCTAGCGGTTACAATGAGCAGTTCTTC.

This chain joins TRBV6-6 and TRBJ2-2; D ambiguous. Germline values: CDR1 MNHNY, CDR2 SVGAGI (reference sequence). V lost 0 bases and J lost 5, with 7 bases in between. This CDR3 is built from 14 residues. CDR3 bases: TGTGCCAGCAGTTACTCGAGTTTGACCGGGGAGCTGTTTTTT. It specifies CASSYSSLTGELFF.

V is TRBV6-1 and J is TRBJ2-2; D not certain. The CDR3 runs to 13 residues. V was shortened by 5 bases and J by 4 bases, with 8 bases between the two germline ends. Germline CDR1 reads MNHNS; CDR2 reads SASEGT. As DNA, the CDR3 is TGTGCCAGCAGTCTATCGAGCACCGGGGAGCTGTTTTTT. Its protein product is CASSLSSTGELFF.

V gene TRBV4-3 combines with J gene TRBJ2-7, with 10 bases that match TRBD2. The CDR3 consists of 16 residues. Looked up from germline, CDR1 is LGHNA and CDR2 is YSLEER. V dropped 1 base and J dropped 3; count of bases not matched to a gene: 6. CDR3 coding DNA: TGCGCCAGCAGCCAAGTAATTAGCGGGGGGAACTACGAGCAGTACTTC. This gives the protein CASSQVISGGNYEQYF.

The chain is built from TRBV18 and TRBJ2-7; tentatively, D is TRBD2 (5 bases). CDR1 KGHSH and CDR2 LQKENI come from the germline V gene. The CDR3 contains 14 residues. V lost 6 bases and J lost 2, with 14 bases in between. CDR3 coding DNA: TGTGCCAGCTCTTCAGATGGAGGTCCCTACGAGCAGTACTTC. Translating it yields CASSSDGGPYEQYF.

The V call is TRBV27, the J call TRBJ2-7; no clear D gene. The V end was cut by 0 bases, the J end by 0 bases, with 9 bases between. Germline CDR1 and CDR2: MNHEY and SMNVEV (reference sequence). This CDR3 has 15 residues. The CDR3 DNA sequence: TGTGCCAGCAGTTTATCTTTGGTCGGCTCCTACGAGCAGTACTTC. Amino acids: CASSLSLVGSYEQYF.

The rearrangement uses TRBV30 and TRBJ2-7, with TRBD2 as a possible D gene (6 bases). Between the trimmed V and J ends, which lost 0 bases and 2 bases, there was a span of 11 bases. In germline, CDR1 is GTSNPN, CDR2 SVGIG (reference sequence). This CDR3 region has 14 residues. This CDR3 reads CAWSVAGPTYEQYF. DNA of the CDR3: TGTGCCTGGAGTGTAGCGGGTCCAACCTACGAGCAGTACTTC.